This T cell receptor (beta chain) was captured in a study of CD8+ T cells in alopecia areata (dated by TCRdb to 2017 to 2018). General notes on the study: The study used high-throughput TCRbeta sequencing to examine T cell clonal expansion in alopecia areata, in both the C3H/HeJ mouse model and human patients. TCRbeta CDR3 regions were amplified by immunoSEQ multiplex PCR using 35 Vbeta forward and 13 Jbeta reverse primers. Clonality in the scalp was compared among normal scalp (n=4), patchy alopecia areata scalp (n=8), and alopecia totalis/universalis scalp (n=8). The RNA source kit depended on sample type: the PAXgene miRNA kit for fixed scalp, the miRNeasy kit for PBMCs, and the RNeasy kit for mouse skin. Human TCRbeta sequencing covered scalp tissue and sorted CD4+ and CD8+ peripheral blood T cells from patchy and totalis/universalis alopecia areata patients and healthy controls.

Summary of the overall study and its limitations: Resident alphabeta T cells in normal human skin are also sequenced, complicating scalp TCR repertoire analysis, unlike mouse skin dominated by gammadelta T cells. Shared TCR sequences between patients were less evident than in mice, which may be partly attributable to HLA diversity in the patient population. Lesional scalp, especially in alopecia totalis/universalis, showed higher clonality and more expanded CD8+ clones than normal scalp, suggesting antigenic drive.

As regards this clone: Its antigen remains undetermined. Within one base of it there is no much larger clone, and no base qualities were kept.

Library generation was performed with the immunoSEQ multiplex PCR assay. To provide template for TCR sequencing, every sample had RNA extracted and reverse transcribed into cDNA. First-strand cDNA was synthesized using SuperScript III with a 2:1 mix of oligo-dT and random hexamers. A synthetic immune receptor repertoire was used to measure amplification bias, and any remaining bias was corrected computationally. For the original study's pipeline: Raw reads were preprocessed to remove errors, and CDR3 was defined by IMGT conventions from the conserved cysteine to phenylalanine. Clonality was calculated as 1 minus Shannon entropy normalized by log2 of the number of productive unique TCRs. Whether scalp clones were CD4 or CD8 was inferred by matching scalp TCRbeta sequences against CD4 and CD8 repertoires sorted from blood. Held by TCRdb, this immuneACCESS table contains in-frame sequences only and omits some clones. Under half of the omission traces to an unresolved V gene where checked; the cause of the rest is unknown. For V, J and clone size, that table is used; D and trimming come from the DNA. The sample includes about 200,000 clones, with roughly 50% observed a single time. The leading ten clones occupy 4.9% of the sample.

PBMCs were isolated by density centrifugation and stained for CD3, CD4 and CD8, after which CD4+ and CD8+ T cells were sorted on a FACSAria. Scalp biopsies and blood samples were obtained from unaffected controls. Input material: CD8+ T cells sorted from blood. The receptor's source is a human donor in good health.

The sequenced DNA is TGTGCCAGCAGCCTCAGGGGCTTCGAGCAGTACTTC. Its protein is CASSLRGFEQYF. Recombination connected TRBV13 to TRBJ2-7; a weak D assignment points to TRBD1 (6 bases agree). Deletion took 5 bases off V and 6 bases off J, with a span of 11 bases between the germline ends. The CDR3 holds 12 amino acids from the cysteine to the phenylalanine. Only CDR3 DNA is held: 36 bases, read in frame from base 1. The germline V gene (reference sequence) supplies CDR1 PRHDT and CDR2 FYEKMQ.